This T cell receptor (beta chain) was sequenced in a study of blood T cell repertoires in COVID-19. The wider study: T cells, B-cell-depleted T cells, or PBMCs provided the cDNA or gDNA that served as material.

Authors' processing steps: Amplification of reference gene primers was used by the study to estimate nucleated cell counts. The repertoire was sequenced with immunoSEQ multiplex PCR; TCRdb's copy has only in-frame clones and lacks some. V and J calls plus clone size are reproduced from that table; the DNA served to infer D and trimming. The sample shows about 130,000 clones, approximately 85% of them seen only once. Germline V gene data show CDR1 as LGHDT and CDR2 as YNNKEL (reference sequence). The CDR3 totals 16 residues. The V segment lost 2 bases and the J segment 3 bases; nucleotides outside the gene matches: 6.

The chain has TRBV3-1 (or the pseudogene TRBV3-2) and TRBJ1-3, with TRBD1 matching over 8 bases. Sequenced material: peripheral blood. This receptor was identified in a human donor in a cohort sampled during active COVID-19. CDR3 sequence reads: CASSQRGTGGGNTIYF. The DNA for the CDR3 is TGTGCCAGCAGCCAACGAGGGACAGGCGGTGGAAACACCATATATTTT.